The rows below give T cell receptor beta chains drawn from one sample of a study of T cells in localized non-small cell lung cancer. The repertoire was sequenced with immunoSEQ multiplex PCR; TCRdb's copy has only in-frame clones and lacks some. The top ten hold about an eighth of the sample, which has 1,600 or so clones, just over 20% seen once. This material consisted of lung tumor tissue, taken before any cancer treatment. The receptors were sampled from a man aged 40 to 70 with stage III lung adenocarcinoma. CDR3s include the opening cysteine and the closing phenylalanine or tryptophan. The order of the fields is J gene, clone size, D gene, V gene, CDR3 protein, CDR3 DNA. D genes are given only for firm matches. Size values are once, few and many counts, or a class for expanded clones, and some rows have none.

TRBJ1-5 | - | - | TRBV19 | CASSIQGKQPQHF | TGTGCCAGTAGTATCCAGGGAAAGCAGCCCCAGCATTTT
TRBJ2-4 | medium-sized | TRBD2 | TRBV11-3 | CASSQEAGGQNIQYF | TGTGCCAGCAGCCAGGAGGCGGGGGGGCAAAACATTCAGTACTTC
TRBJ1-1 | few | - | TRBV5-1 | CASSLSGWDTEAFF | TGCGCCAGCAGCTTGTCTGGGTGGGACACTGAAGCTTTCTTT
TRBJ2-1 | - | TRBD2 | TRBV11-3 | CASSPWGVAGVNEQFF | TGTGCCAGCAGCCCGTGGGGAGTAGCGGGTGTCAATGAGCAGTTCTTC
TRBJ1-6 | few | TRBD1 | TRBV30 | CAWSDRGNSPLHF | TGTGCCTGGAGCGACAGGGGGAATTCACCCCTCCACTTT
TRBJ2-3 | - | - | TRBV1 | CASSQGELNTQYF | TGCGCCAGCAGCCAAGGGGAGTTAAATACGCAGTATTTT
TRBJ1-1 | large | - | TRBV19 | CASTPNPGVGTEAFF | TGTGCCAGTACCCCAAACCCAGGTGTGGGCACTGAAGCTTTCTTT
TRBJ2-7 | few | TRBD1 | TRBV19 | CASSRYGQGAIPYEQYF | TGTGCCAGTAGTAGGTACGGACAGGGGGCTATACCCTACGAGCAGTACTTC
TRBJ1-1 | once | - | TRBV5-1 | CASSWDRSSSDTEAFF | TGCGCCAGCAGCTGGGATCGGTCCTCTTCGGACACTGAAGCTTTCTTT
TRBJ2-7 | few | - | TRBV10-3 | CASSGSNSYEQYF | TGTGCCAGCTCCGGGTCAAACTCCTACGAGCAGTACTTC
TRBJ1-1 | medium-sized | - | TRBV11-3 | CASSFRDGNTEAFF | TGTGCCAGCAGCTTCCGGGATGGGAACACTGAAGCTTTCTTT
TRBJ2-3 | - | TRBD2 | TRBV19 | CASSIWGGPDTQYF | TGTGCCAGTAGTATCTGGGGGGGTCCAGATACGCAGTATTTT
TRBJ1-1 | few | - | TRBV19 | CASSRLGAGAFF | TGTGCCAGTAGTCGCCTCGGGGCAGGAGCTTTCTTT
TRBJ1-1 | large | - | TRBV5-1 | CASSLKGEDTEAFF | TGCGCCAGCAGCTTGAAAGGGGAGGACACTGAAGCTTTCTTT
TRBJ2-1 | - | TRBD2 | TRBV19 | CASSRSSGDYNEQFF | TGTGCCAGTAGTCGGTCTAGCGGGGACTACAATGAGCAGTTCTTC
TRBJ2-5 | medium-sized | TRBD1 | TRBV11-3 | CASSPNRGPSETQYF | TGTGCCAGCAGCCCTAACAGGGGACCCTCGGAGACCCAGTACTTC
TRBJ1-1 | - | - | TRBV18 | CASSPRTGGVGAFF | TGTGCCAGCTCACCACGTACAGGTGGGGTCGGCGCTTTCTTT
TRBJ1-2 | - | TRBD1 | TRBV28 | CASSLRQGGYGYTF | TGTGCCAGCAGTTTAAGGCAGGGGGGCTATGGCTACACCTTC
TRBJ2-2 | medium-sized | - | TRBV6-8 | CASSWGRDTYSTGELFF | TGTGCCAGCAGTTGGGGCCGGGACACCTACTCCACCGGGGAGCTGTTTTTT
TRBJ1-1 | - | - | TRBV6-8 | CASSRRGLGTEAFF | TGTGCCAGCAGCCGGCGGGGACTCGGGACTGAAGCTTTCTTT
TRBJ2-5 | few | TRBD1 | TRBV6-8 | CASSYRDRGQETQYF | TGTGCCAGCAGTTACCGGGACAGGGGCCAAGAGACCCAGTACTTC
TRBJ2-5 | - | - | TRBV19 | CASSTGPAETQYF | TGTGCCAGTAGTACCGGGCCAGCAGAGACCCAGTACTTC
TRBJ1-1 | - | - | TRBV9 | CASRTDRSGAEAFF | TGTGCCAGCAGGACCGACAGGTCGGGGGCTGAAGCTTTCTTT
TRBJ1-1 | few | - | TRBV14 | CASSQLGRGNTEAFF | TGTGCCAGCAGCCAACTAGGCAGGGGGAACACTGAAGCTTTCTTT
TRBJ2-2 | few | TRBD2 | TRBV7-6 | CASSSGLAETGELFF | TGTGCCAGCAGCTCGGGACTAGCCGAAACCGGGGAGCTGTTTTTT
TRBJ1-5 | few | - | TRBV6-8 | CASRPPGSSNQPQHF | TGTGCCAGCAGGCCCCCCGGCAGCAGCAATCAGCCCCAGCATTTT
TRBJ2-3 | - | - | TRBV6-8 | CASSRTPPTDTQYF | TGTGCCAGCAGCCGCACACCACCCACAGATACGCAGTATTTT
TRBJ2-5 | few | - | TRBV10-3 | CASGRVINGQTQYF | TGTGCCAGCGGCAGGGTCATTAACGGGCAGACCCAGTACTTC
TRBJ2-3 | - | - | TRBV9 | CASSVVGEADTQYF | TGTGCCAGCAGCGTAGTGGGGGAGGCAGATACGCAGTATTTT
TRBJ2-7 | - | TRBD1 | TRBV19 | CASSIEIGTGFYEQYF | TGTGCCAGTAGTATAGAAATTGGGACAGGATTCTACGAGCAGTACTTC
TRBJ2-5 | few | TRBD2 | TRBV6-8 | CASSPLLAGEETQYF | TGTGCCAGCAGCCCTCTTTTAGCGGGGGAAGAGACCCAGTACTTC
TRBJ2-3 | few | TRBD1 | TRBV9 | CASRTGTGLSTDTQYF | TGTGCCAGCAGAACCGGGACAGGCCTGAGCACAGATACGCAGTATTTT
TRBJ2-1 | - | TRBD2 | TRBV19 | CASSPGLAGARSYNEQFF | TGTGCCAGTAGTCCGGGACTAGCGGGAGCTCGGTCCTACAATGAGCAGTTCTTC
TRBJ2-2 | - | TRBD2 | TRBV5-1 | CASSRTGGDGTGELFF | TGCGCCAGCAGCCGGACCGGGGGGGACGGCACCGGGGAGCTGTTTTTT
TRBJ2-3 | - | - | TRBV6-8 | CAISAGDLTDTQYF | TGTGCCATCAGTGCAGGGGACCTCACAGATACGCAGTATTTT
TRBJ1-5 | - | - | TRBV4-1 | CASSQFYRENQPQHF | TGCGCCAGCAGCCAATTCTACAGGGAGAATCAGCCCCAGCATTTT
TRBJ2-2 | few | TRBD2 | TRBV5-1 | CASSLRTSGDTGELFF | TGCGCCAGCAGCTTGAGAACTAGCGGAGACACCGGGGAGCTGTTTTTT
TRBJ2-7 | - | TRBD2 | TRBV30 | CAWGLETYEQYF | TGTGCCTGGGGACTAGAGACCTACGAGCAGTACTTC
TRBJ2-2 | medium-sized | - | TRBV6-8 | CASSPPGRRDTGELFF | TGTGCCAGCAGTCCTCCGGGTAGACGGGACACCGGGGAGCTGTTTTTT
TRBJ2-7 | - | - | TRBV5-1 | CASSLGVSGSYEQYF | TGCGCCAGCAGCTTGGGGGTCAGTGGGTCCTACGAGCAGTACTTC
TRBJ1-1 | few | - | TRBV9 | CASSVDVMNTEAFF | TGTGCCAGCAGCGTAGACGTCATGAACACTGAAGCTTTCTTT
TRBJ2-7 | - | TRBD1 | TRBV23-1 | CASRFGQGNEQYF | TGCGCCAGCAGATTTGGACAGGGCAACGAGCAGTACTTC
TRBJ2-6 | - | - | TRBV18 | CAGRTESGANVLTF | TGTGCCGGACGCACAGAATCGGGGGCCAACGTCCTGACTTTC
TRBJ2-2 | - | TRBD2 | TRBV5-1 | CASSPTSGSLTGELFF | TGCGCCAGCAGCCCGACTAGCGGATCTCTCACCGGGGAGCTGTTTTTT
TRBJ2-5 | - | - | TRBV11-1 | CASSRGFLGETQYF | TGTGCCAGCAGCCGGGGGTTCCTCGGGGAGACCCAGTACTTC
TRBJ2-7 | few | - | TRBV11-3 | CASSLSGGQSYEQYF | TGTGCCAGCAGCTTAAGTGGGGGCCAATCCTACGAGCAGTACTTC
TRBJ1-4 | large | - | TRBV19 | CASSSRASGKLFF | TGTGCCAGTAGTTCCCGGGCCTCCGGAAAACTGTTTTTT
TRBJ2-1 | - | - | TRBV9 | CASSPDWGWEFF | TGTGCCAGCAGTCCTGACTGGGGTTGGGAGTTCTTC
TRBJ2-7 | - | TRBD2 | TRBV5-1 | CASSLGLAGVDYEQYF | TGCGCCAGCAGCCTGGGACTAGCGGGAGTGGACTACGAGCAGTACTTC
TRBJ2-2 | medium-sized | - | TRBV9 | CASSPNTGELFF | TGTGCCAGCAGCCCCAATACCGGGGAGCTGTTTTTT
TRBJ2-1 | medium-sized | TRBD1 | TRBV6-8 | CASSDPGQGIDEQFF | TGTGCCAGCAGTGATCCTGGACAGGGTATCGATGAGCAGTTCTTC
TRBJ2-7 | - | TRBD1 | TRBV11-3 | CASSLGQGEGYEQYF | TGTGCCAGCAGCTTGGGACAGGGTGAAGGCTACGAGCAGTACTTC
TRBJ2-1 | - | - | TRBV30 | CAWEFWGEQFF | TGTGCCTGGGAGTTCTGGGGTGAGCAGTTCTTC
TRBJ2-1 | - | - | TRBV19 | CASSSRDPGYNEQFF | TGTGCCAGTAGTTCACGGGACCCGGGGTACAATGAGCAGTTCTTC